This section outlines one T cell receptor (beta chain) sequence together with its context. Measured with immunoSEQ multiplex PCR; TCRdb has only the in-frame clones, and not every one. The sample carries under 1,900,000 clones, about 98.5% recorded once. This CDR3 has 17 amino acids. Trimming took 4 bases from V and 0 from J; bases not matched to a gene: 6. Germline V CDR1 and CDR2: MNHEY, SMNVEV (reference sequence). The sample comes from a study of shared clonotypes between healthy human individuals. The specimen was naive CD4+ T cells sorted from blood. Subset of the sample: CD45RA+ positively selected. The J gene is TRBJ1-5, the V gene TRBV27; 10 bases are shared with TRBD1. This clonotype originated in a man aged 30 to 45 in good health. In DNA, the CDR3 is TGTGCCAGCAGTTCGAGGACAGGGGGGAGTAGCAATCAGCCCCAGCATTTT. This codes for CASSSRTGGSSNQPQHF.